The clone carrying this T cell receptor beta chain was seen only a few times. Its specificity is not known. Sampling of bone marrow took place during active disease in every patient. Molecular barcoded adaptors covering alpha/delta and beta/gamma chains were used on roughly 400 ng RNA. TCRdb passed the reads through MiXCR, listing each CDR3 protein once. The sample lists 25,000 to 35,000 distinct CDR3 sequences, roughly 14% occurring once. This sample was included in a study of read filtering for tumor transcriptome and immune sequencing. Overall study context: Mean patient age was approximately 66 years, range about 45 to 85; 16 to 20 male, around 15 female. DNase treatment preceded whole-transcriptome library preparation. Whole-study results and caveats: The CD138-negative fraction was mixed bone marrow immune cells, not pure T cells.

The TCR sequence derives from a donor older than 35 with multiple myeloma. The source material was a population of CD138-negative cells sorted from bone marrow.

The CDR3 DNA sequence: TGTGCCAGCTCACCCAGGCGGAGTATACTCACAGATACGCAGTATTTT. Encoded protein: CASSPRRSILTDTQYF. This chain joins TRBV18 and TRBJ2-3; no reliable D call. V gave up 3 bases and J gave up 2 bases, with 15 bases separating them. Germline-derived CDR1 and CDR2 are KGHSH and LQKENI. The length of the CDR3 is 16 residues.